The sample holds a few counts of the clone carrying this T cell receptor beta chain. The antigen is undetermined. This entry comes from a study of blood T cells in healthy people across ages. General study points: Naive T cell percentage and TCR beta diversity correlated strongly.

This CDR3 contains 14 residues. CDR1 and CDR2 from the germline V gene are SNHLY and FYNNEI. Trimming pared 6 bases from V and 2 bases from J, leaving 10 bases between. Alongside a J-beta primer mix, a sample-barcoded 5' primer served in a second PCR lasting about 7 to 11 cycles. TCRdb called the 5' RACE reads again in MiXCR, with one record for every CDR3 protein. Of fewer than 1.5 million distinct CDR3 sequences detected, around 42% appear once; the ten largest clones hold roughly 8.2%. Each individual donor underwent a draw of roughly 10 milliliters of peripheral blood. PBMCs, at least 6.5 million per sample, were isolated.

The chain employs TRBV2 and TRBJ2-2, with D perhaps being TRBD1 or TRBD2 (5 bases each). The material sequenced was blood. The receptor's source is a woman between 18 and 29 years old in good health. The CDR3 reads CASRGEINTGELFF. The CDR3 nucleotides are TGTGCCAGCAGGGGGGAGATTAACACCGGGGAGCTGTTTTTT. The whole variable domain, remainder taken from reference TRBV2 and TRBJ2-2, is EPEVTQTPSHQVTQMGQEVILRCVPISNHLYFYWYRQILGQKVEFLVSFYNNEISEKSEIFDDQFSVERPDGSNFTLKIRSTKLEDSAMYFCASRGEINTGELFFGEGSRLTVL.